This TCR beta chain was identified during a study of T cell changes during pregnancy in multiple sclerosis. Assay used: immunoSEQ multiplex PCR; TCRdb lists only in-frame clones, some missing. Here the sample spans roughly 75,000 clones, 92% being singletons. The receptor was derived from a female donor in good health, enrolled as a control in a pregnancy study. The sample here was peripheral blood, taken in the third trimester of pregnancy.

The CDR3 reads CASSIAGEGPSGNTIYF. DNA for the CDR3: TGTGCCAGTAGTATAGCTGGAGAGGGCCCTTCTGGAAACACCATATATTTT. V is TRBV19 and J is TRBJ1-3; D ambiguous. The germline V gene has CDR1 LNHDA and CDR2 SQIVND (reference sequence). The V gene lost 1 base and the J gene lost 1 base, with 14 bases spanning the gap. The CDR3 is 17 amino acids.